This entry features one TCR beta chain sequence. The antigen is unknown. The assay was immunoSEQ multiplex PCR, and TCRdb's table has in-frame clones only and misses some. Altogether about 70,000 clones are present, less than 90% being singletons, with the ten largest covering around 5%. The sample originates from a study of early stage breast cancer tumors. Turning to the study itself: About 70% of the 16 invasive tumors were ER+, PR+ and HER2-. Study-wide results and caveats: Enriched TCRB sequences shared across patients were mostly commonly generated sequences.

This CDR3 comprises 13 residues. Per the germline V gene, CDR1 is KGHSH and CDR2 is LQKENI. The J segment lost 6 bases and the V segment lost 5 bases, leaving 7 bases of the junction unmatched. This sequence originates from a person in their 40s with breast cancer. This chain joins TRBV18 and TRBJ2-7, with 7 bases aligning to TRBD1. Sequencing was done on a sample of blood. CDR3 sequence reads: CASSGTGVGEQYF. In nucleotides, the CDR3 is TGTGCCAGCTCAGGTACAGGGGTCGGCGAGCAGTACTTC.